Below, one T cell receptor (beta chain) is given with its context. Its antigen remains unknown. The PCR was carried out with 60 Vbeta primers and 13 Jbeta primers. Study processing details: About 10 million shared chains were among the approximately 82 million unique TCR beta chains that a later analysis counted. TCRdb keeps only in-frame clones here, not all; method: immunoSEQ multiplex PCR. For V, J and clone size, that table is used; D and trimming come from the DNA. The top ten hold 3% of the sample, which has around 160,000 clones, roughly 80% seen once. This CDR3 is 15 amino acids long. With V trimmed by 1 base and J by 5 bases, 3 bases remained unmatched. The V gene's germline CDR1 is SGHRS and CDR2 YFSETQ. The data were obtained in a study of cytomegalovirus exposure and HLA in healthy donors. Regarding the study as a whole: Further analysis, carried out later, found HLA-associated TCR beta chains more clonally expanded than equally common other chains. A list of around 150 TCR beta chains associated with cytomegalovirus was given. Most of the TCR beta V segments (in an earlier analysis) were productive either about 90% or about 30% of the time.

The V and J genes are TRBV5-1 and TRBJ2-2; 9 bases fit TRBD1. The sequence was collected from a man aged 40-50 years in good health and CMV-seropositive. The sequencing sample was made of PBMCs. The CDR3 loop reads CASSLKTGGTGELFF. CDR3 DNA sequence: TGCGCCAGCAGCTTGAAGACAGGGGGGACCGGGGAGCTGTTTTTT.